These 4 T cell receptor beta chains originate from one sample sequenced in a study of persistence of HIV-infected CD4 T cells. Cells were stimulated with overlapping HIV-1 Gag 15-mer peptides. Memory cells lacking CD40L and CD69 with high CD45RO were sorted. These receptors are not linked to any known antigen. The immunoSEQ assay was version 4, run in survey mode. Assay used: immunoSEQ multiplex PCR; TCRdb lists only in-frame clones, some missing. The sample holds 30,000 to 40,000 clones, around four fifths seen once. The input for sequencing was CD4+ T cells sorted from PBMCs after roughly 18-hour stimulation, taken from a patient who received antiretroviral therapy. The receptors stem from an adult woman with HIV who was CMV-seropositive.

This chain uses TRBV21-1 with TRBJ2-5; whether TRBD2, the table's D call, matches the DNA was not checked. TRBV21-1 is flagged as a pseudogene. This CDR3 comprises 17 residues. CDR3 in amino acids: CASTSLTSGGERETQYF. CDR3 nucleotides: TGTGCCAGCACTTCTCTGACTAGCGGGGGGGAACGAGAGACCCAGTACTTC.

The genes are TRBV9 and TRBJ1-1; no definite D call. CDR1 and CDR2 (germline): SGDLS, YYNGEE. Trimming pared 0 bases from V and 2 bases from J, leaving 8 bases between. The CDR3 extends over 14 amino acids. This CDR3 is CASSVGPGNTEAFF. In DNA, the CDR3 is TGTGCCAGCAGCGTAGGACCAGGCAACACTGAAGCTTTCTTT.

The chain recombines TRBV5-5 with TRBJ2-5; 11 bases are shared with TRBD1. The CDR3 runs 14 residues. V dropped 4 bases and J dropped 4; count of bases not matched to a gene: 3. Germline V gene sequence: CDR1 SGHKS, CDR2 YYEKEE (reference sequence). CDR3 sequence reads: CASSGQGARETQYF. CDR3 sequence (DNA): TGTGCCAGCAGCGGACAGGGGGCGAGAGAGACCCAGTACTTC.

V usage is TRBV7-9 and J usage is TRBJ1-5; TRBD1 matches at 7 bases. This CDR3 is 15 amino acids long. The V gene's germline CDR1 is SEHNR and CDR2 FQNEAQ (reference sequence). Losses at the gene ends were 5 bases for V and 4 bases for J; bases not matched to a gene: 8. The CDR3 DNA is TGTGCCAGCAGCGGCGACAGGGACTGGAATCAGCCCCAGCATTTT. The encoded protein is CASSGDRDWNQPQHF. Together with reference TRBV7-9 and TRBJ1-5, the CDR3 gives the full variable domain: DTGVSQNPRHKITKRGQNVTFRCDPISEHNRLYWYRQTLGQGPEFLTYFQNEAQLEKSRLLSDRFSAERPKGSFSTLEIQRTEQGDSAMYLCASSGDRDWNQPQHFGDGTRLSIL.